Given below is one T cell receptor beta chain in context. This sample was included in a study of CD8+ T cells in alopecia areata. Noted treatment: oral pan-JAK inhibitor, 5-10 mg twice daily. V trimming: 0 bases; J trimming: 6 bases; junction bases outside the gene matches: 8. This CDR3 is 15 amino acids long. CDR1 and CDR2 (germline): SGDLS, YYNGEE. RNA was extracted and reverse transcribed into cDNA as the sequencing template. Sequencing used immunoSEQ multiplex PCR; TCRdb keeps in-frame clones, though not all of them. The sample has some 170,000 clones; 58% are singletons. The V gene is TRBV9, the J gene TRBJ1-1, with TRBD1 matching over 7 bases. The input for sequencing was CD4+ T cells sorted from blood, taken at roughly week 55, from a patient treated with tofacitinib. The sequence came from a human donor with alopecia areata. As DNA, the CDR3 is TGTGCCAGCAGCGTAGCCGGACAGGCGGACCCTGAAGCTTTCTTT. This gives the protein CASSVAGQADPEAFF.